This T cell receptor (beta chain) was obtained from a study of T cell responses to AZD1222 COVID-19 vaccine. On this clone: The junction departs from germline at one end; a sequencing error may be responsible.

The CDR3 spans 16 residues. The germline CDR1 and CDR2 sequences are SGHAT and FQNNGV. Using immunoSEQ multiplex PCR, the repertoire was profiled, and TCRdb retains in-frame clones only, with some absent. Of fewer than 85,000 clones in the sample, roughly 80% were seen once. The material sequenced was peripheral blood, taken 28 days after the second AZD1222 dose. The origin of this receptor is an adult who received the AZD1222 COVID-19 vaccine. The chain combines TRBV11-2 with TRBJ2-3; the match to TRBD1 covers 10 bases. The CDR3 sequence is CASSSRDRGRTDTQYF. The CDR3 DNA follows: TGTGCCAGCAGCTCAAGAGACAGGGGGCGCACGGATACGCAGTATTTT.